This TCR beta chain was found in a study of T-cell memory formation after mild COVID-19. Each CDR3 protein gets one entry after TCRdb re-called the 5' RACE reads with MiXCR. The sample lists 190,000 or so distinct CDR3 sequences, 10% occurring once. CDR3 length: 15 residues. The germline V gene has CDR1 SGHTA and CDR2 FQGTGA. Trimming took off 5 bases at V and 2 bases at J, with 12 bases between the two ends. The TCR originated in a man younger than 35 who had mild COVID-19 (a few samples of this study predate the infection). Cell type and time point are not known. V and J are TRBV7-3 and TRBJ2-2; D ambiguous. The sample consisted of PBMCs or a T cell subset sorted from them (not recorded which). CDR3 bases: TGTGCCAGCAGCCCAATGGGCCGAAACACCGGGGAGCTGTTTTTT. This encodes CASSPMGRNTGELFF.